The 23 T cell receptor beta chains reported below all come from one sample, sequenced in a study of human T cells and chemical hapten exposure. MiXCR was run by TCRdb on the RACE reads, yielding one entry per CDR3 protein. The sample consists of 85,000 to 120,000 distinct CDR3 sequences, 9.5% to 15% of them appearing once. The time point is: pre-sensitization, week 0. Treatment defined: therapeutic diphenylcyclopropenone sensitization with weekly scalp DPC. Source: whole blood, taken in connection with sensitization to the hapten diphenylcyclopropenone (DPC). Receptors originate from a woman aged 50 to 65 with alopecia areata. Some clones in this sample may be carry-over from other donors' samples.

The chain recombines TRBV5-1 with TRBJ1-5; no definite D call. The V gene's germline CDR1 is SGHRS and CDR2 YFSETQ. The CDR3 consists of 16 residues. V was clipped by 1 base and J by 6 bases, with 17 bases between them. The DNA for the CDR3 is TGCGCCAGCAGCTTGTCTGGAAGTGATCGGGGTCAGCCCCAGCATTTT. Amino acids: CASSLSGSDRGQPQHF. Full variable domain (outside the CDR3, taken from reference TRBV5-1 and TRBJ1-5): KAGVTQTPRYLIKTRGQQVTLSCSPISGHRSVSWYQQTPGQGLQFLFEYFSETQRNKGNFPGRFSGRQFSNSRSEMNVSTLELGDSALYLCASSLSGSDRGQPQHFGDGTRLSIL.

The CDR3 bases are TGCGCCAGCAGCTTCATCCAGGAGCTGGGCTACACCTTC. Translating it yields CASSFIQELGYTF. V is TRBV5-1 and J is TRBJ1-2; no clear D gene. The CDR3 has 13 residues. The V gene's germline CDR1 is SGHRS and CDR2 YFSETQ. V was shortened by 2 bases and J by 8 bases, with 13 bases between the two germline ends.

This clonotype was seen more than once but under ten times. The chain combines TRBV28 with TRBJ1-4, with 7 bases lining up with TRBD1. Trimming took 5 bases from V and 10 from J; bases not matched to a gene: 7. The germline V gene has CDR1 MDHEN and CDR2 SYDVKM. This CDR3 contains 13 residues. The CDR3, as DNA: TGTGCCAGCAGTATCACCCGGGACAGAAAACTGTTTTTT. Protein sequence: CASSITRDRKLFF.

In its sample, this clonotype was seen a few times. The chain is built from TRBV7-2 and TRBJ2-5, with 7 bases fitting TRBD2. This CDR3 contains 15 residues. J gave up 1 base and V 1 base, and 3 bases lay outside the gene matches. The germline V gene has CDR1 SGHTA and CDR2 FQGNSA. CDR3 coding DNA: TGTGCCAGCAGCTTAGTGGCTAGCGGCCAAGAGACCCAGTACTTC. Encoded protein: CASSLVASGQETQYF. Full variable domain (remainder filled in from reference TRBV7-2 and TRBJ2-5): GAGVSQSPSNKVTEKGKDVELRCDPISGHTALYWYRQSLGQGLEFLIYFQGNSAPDKSGLPSDRFSAERTGGSVSTLTIQRTQQEDSAVYLCASSLVASGQETQYFGPGTRLLVL.

The chain combines TRBV5-1 with TRBJ2-3, with D maybe TRBD1 (6 bases). Per the germline V gene, CDR1 is SGHRS and CDR2 is YFSETQ. The V and J ends lost 5 bases and 1 base respectively, with 11 bases between them. The CDR3 is 14 residues long. The CDR3: CASSTRTGTDTQYF. In DNA, the CDR3 is TGCGCCAGCAGTACCCGGACAGGCACAGATACGCAGTATTTT.

This clonotype was observed a few times. This CDR3 is CASSLGTNNEQFF. The CDR3 DNA is TGTGCCAGCAGCTTAGGGACTAACAATGAGCAGTTCTTC. The rearrangement links TRBV7-2 to TRBJ2-1; TRBD2 might be the D (6 bases). CDR1 is SGHTA, CDR2 FQGNSA, per germline. V dropped 1 base and J dropped 5 bases, with 6 bases sitting between them. The CDR3 has 13 residues.

This clonotype showed up many times. V gene TRBV20-1 combines with J gene TRBJ2-7; tentative D call: TRBD1 (6 bases). CDR1 DFQATT and CDR2 SNEGSKA come from the germline V gene (reference sequence). CDR3 size: 13 residues. V lost 4 bases to trimming and J lost 3 bases, with 13 bases between them. The CDR3 spells CSAKQGRNYEQYF. In nucleotides, the CDR3 is TGCAGTGCTAAACAGGGTCGGAACTACGAGCAGTACTTC.

This clonotype was counted many times. The chain couples TRBV10-2 to TRBJ1-1, with 10 positions matching TRBD1. The length of the CDR3 is 17 residues. Trimming cost V 0 bases and J 6 bases; bases outside gene matches: 10. CDR1 WSHSY and CDR2 SAAADI come from the germline V gene. The DNA for the CDR3 is TGCGCCAGCAGTGAGTCACCACAAGGGACAGGGGCGCCTGAAGCTTTCTTT. Its protein is CASSESPQGTGAPEAFF.

In its sample, this clonotype was seen many times. The chain carries TRBV4-1 and TRBJ1-1, with D maybe TRBD1 (6 bases). Per the germline V gene, CDR1 is MGHRA and CDR2 is YSYEKL. This CDR3 region has 17 residues. V lost 1 base to trimming and J lost 11 bases, with 26 bases between them. The CDR3 sequence: CASSQGNRGGGGRRAFF. CDR3 in DNA: TGCGCCAGCAGCCAAGGAAACCGTGGCGGAGGGGGGCGTCGGGCTTTCTTT.

The chain combines TRBV7-2 with TRBJ2-1; D perhaps matches TRBD2 (5 bases). Trimming removed 2 bases from V and 9 bases from J, with 11 bases in between. This CDR3 contains 13 residues. CDR1 is SGHTA, CDR2 FQGNSA, per germline. This CDR3 reads CASSLHPGVEQFF. The CDR3 coding sequence is TGTGCCAGCAGCTTACATCCCGGGGTTGAGCAGTTCTTC.

This clonotype was seen repeatedly, ten times or more. V gene TRBV6-2 or TRBV6-3 combines with J gene TRBJ2-2, with a weak D call TRBD1 (5 bases). CDR1 and CDR2 (germline): MNHEY, SVGEGT. The CDR3 runs 17 residues. Trimming took 2 bases from V and 3 from J, leaving 16 bases between them. The CDR3 bases are TGTGCCAGCAGTTACGAAGGTCAGGGTATCGACACCGGGGAGCTGTTTTTT. Its protein is CASSYEGQGIDTGELFF.

This clonotype has just a few counts. This CDR3 is CASSAGGFTEAFF. The CDR3 bases are TGTGCCAGCAGTGCAGGGGGCTTTACTGAAGCTTTCTTT. The chain uses TRBV9 and TRBJ1-1; TRBD1 aligns across 8 bases. The CDR3 length is 13 residues. Germline CDR1 SGDLS, CDR2 YYNGEE. Trimming at V came to 5 bases and at J to 5 bases, leaving 5 bases not matched to a gene.

This chain connects TRBV27 to TRBJ1-1; the D is unclear. V lost 3 bases to trimming and J lost 0 bases, with 11 bases between them. The CDR3 spans 15 residues. Germline V CDR1 and CDR2: MNHEY, SMNVEV (reference sequence). CDR3 region: CASSFEARLNTEAFF. In DNA, the CDR3 is TGTGCCAGCAGTTTTGAGGCCAGATTGAACACTGAAGCTTTCTTT.

There are many counts of this clonotype. This chain uses TRBV18 with TRBJ1-1; tentative D call: TRBD1 (6 bases). V was cut by 2 bases and J by 0 bases, with 13 bases left in between. From germline, CDR1 is KGHSH and CDR2 LQKENI. CDR3 size: 16 residues. DNA for the CDR3: TGTGCCAGCTCACCAAAACAGGGACCCATGAACACTGAAGCTTTCTTT. Amino acids: CASSPKQGPMNTEAFF.

The J gene is TRBJ1-1, the V gene TRBV29-1; D is undetermined. The V end lost 6 bases, the J end lost 1 base, and 9 bases lay between the germline ends. CDR1 and CDR2 (germline): SQVTM, ANQGSEA. CDR3 length: 12 residues. CDR3 bases: TGCAGCGTCGGTAGCGGGAACACTGAAGCTTTCTTT. This gives the protein CSVGSGNTEAFF.

This clonotype has a handful of counts. The J gene is TRBJ2-5, the V gene TRBV7-2, with TRBD1 matching over 10 bases. J gave up 7 bases and V 1 base, and 6 bases lay outside the gene matches. CDR3 length equals 15 residues. Per the germline V gene, CDR1 is SGHTA and CDR2 is FQGNSA. The CDR3 DNA sequence: TGTGCCAGCAGCTTAGAGGCGACAGGGGGCGGGACCCAGTACTTC. It specifies CASSLEATGGGTQYF.

This clonotype turned up a few times. This chain connects TRBV7-6 to TRBJ1-1, with D unclear. CDR1 and CDR2 from the germline V gene are SGHVS and FNYEAQ. The germline V and J ends were trimmed by 4 bases and 6 bases, with 12 bases remaining between them. CDR3 length: 13 residues. The CDR3 loop reads CASSYPGDAEAFF. Here the CDR3 DNA reads TGTGCCAGCAGCTACCCTGGCGACGCTGAAGCTTTCTTT.

This clonotype was seen more than once but under ten times. This chain joins TRBV20-1 and TRBJ2-3; the D gene is possibly TRBD2 (6 bases). V was clipped by 7 bases and J by 6 bases, with 20 bases between them. Germline V gene data show CDR1 as DFQATT and CDR2 as SNEGSKA (reference sequence). The CDR3 totals 14 residues. The DNA for the CDR3 is TGCAGTGTGTATGGGCGGGGTCCTTACGATACGCAGTATTTT. It is translated as CSVYGRGPYDTQYF.

This clonotype appeared many times. The chain has TRBV24-1 and TRBJ2-3; possibly TRBD2 for D (5 bases). This CDR3 spans 13 amino acids. Deletions cut 4 bases from V and 1 base from J, with 5 bases between. Looked up from germline, CDR1 is KGHDR and CDR2 is SFDVKD. CDR3 amino acids: CATSEAGTDTQYF. For the CDR3, the DNA is TGTGCCACCAGTGAAGCGGGCACAGATACGCAGTATTTT.

A few counts support this clonotype. V is TRBV11-1 and J is TRBJ1-1; D ambiguous. The V gene's germline CDR1 is SGHAT and CDR2 FQDESV (reference sequence). The CDR3 consists of 15 residues. Trimming pared 1 base from V and 1 base from J, leaving 10 bases between. Here the CDR3 DNA reads TGTGCCAGCAGCTTAGATGGCAGGAGGAACACTGAAGCTTTCTTT. Translation: CASSLDGRRNTEAFF.

This clonotype was counted at least ten times. The gene calls are TRBV20-1 and TRBJ1-6; a weak D match, TRBD1 (6 bases). The CDR3 sequence is 18 residues long. V lost 0 bases to trimming and J lost 4 bases, with 19 bases between them. The V gene's germline CDR1 is DFQATT and CDR2 SNEGSKA (reference sequence). The CDR3 DNA reads as TGCAGTGCTAGAGACCCCCGAACAGGCAGGGGTTATAATTCACCCCTCCACTTT. Amino acid sequence: CSARDPRTGRGYNSPLHF.

The V call is TRBV18, the J call TRBJ1-3; the D is unclear. Per germline, CDR1 KGHSH and CDR2 LQKENI. V gave up 8 bases and J gave up 0 bases, with 11 bases separating them. The length of the CDR3 is 14 residues. DNA of the CDR3: TGTGCCAGCGGTCGGGAGCTCTCTGGAAACACCATATATTTT. As protein: CASGRELSGNTIYF.

The J gene is TRBJ2-7, the V gene TRBV6-6, with TRBD2 identical over 8 bases. Unmatched junction bases numbered 16, after V lost 8 bases and J lost 7 bases. The V gene's germline CDR1 is MNHNY and CDR2 SVGAGI (reference sequence). This CDR3 is built from 15 residues. The CDR3 nucleotides are TGTGCCAGCGAGCGGGAGCAGGGCCTGAAGGGAGAGCAGTACTTC. This translates into CASEREQGLKGEQYF.